This T cell receptor (beta chain) was sequenced during a study of T cell responses to AZD1222 COVID-19 vaccine. With 3 bases clipped from V and 3 bases from J, the junction kept 9 bases outside the gene matches. Per the germline V gene, CDR1 is MDHEN and CDR2 is SYDVKM. The CDR3 has 17 residues. Notes on the study in general: Nearly half of the spike-specific TCRs reportedly recognize variant regions that carry no mutations. Only a handful of people who got AZD1222 tested seropositive at baseline.

Data came from immunoSEQ multiplex PCR; TCRdb stores just in-frame clones and leaves some out. Of fewer than 200,000 clones listed, 80% to 90% are singletons. A remark on this clone: Its specificity is not known.

Sample: peripheral blood, taken 28 days after the second AZD1222 dose. The TCR originated in an adult who received the AZD1222 COVID-19 vaccine. This rearrangement joins TRBV28 to TRBJ1-4; 8 nucleotides agree with TRBD1. In DNA, the CDR3 is TGTGCCAGCAGTTTGGGACAGGCGGGGACAGCTAATGAAAAACTGTTTTTT. Translating gives CASSLGQAGTANEKLFF.